The clone carrying this TCR beta chain was seen only a few times. Its antigen is still unknown. This entry comes from a study of a mutant IDH1 vaccine in newly diagnosed glioma. On the study more broadly: Former treatment meant radiotherapy, temozolomide, or both; the majority had gotten both. Visit V12 was at week 35; visit V13 was at week 47.

Some clones are missing from TCRdb's copy, which holds only in-frame ones; the method was immunoSEQ multiplex PCR. The repertoire consists of fewer than 55,000 clones, with 65% occurring once and the leading ten covering about 5%. Per the germline V gene, CDR1 is MNHNY and CDR2 is SVGAGI (reference sequence). The CDR3 loop spans 14 amino acids. The junction had 1 base not matched to a gene; V was cut back by 0 bases and J by 2 bases. Time point of the sample: week 47, end of study. All doses held 300 ug of mutant IDH1 20-mer peptide, with topical imiquimod. Eight vaccinations were given in weeks 1, 3, 5, 7, 11, 15, 19 and 23.

This specimen consisted of peripheral blood mononuclear cells (PBMCs), obtained from a glioma patient whose treatment included an IDH1 peptide vaccine. The chain uses TRBV6-6 and TRBJ2-7; 7 bases are shared with TRBD1. The receptor was derived from a man aged 40-49 years with glioma. Some clones in this sample may be carry-over from other donors' samples. CDR3: CASSYSTGPYEQYF. Here the CDR3 DNA reads TGTGCCAGCAGTTACTCGACAGGGCCCTACGAGCAGTACTTC.